This TCR beta chain derives from a study of shared clonotypes between healthy human individuals (dated by TCRdb to the early 2020s). Regarding the study in general: The cohort comprised a couple of women and a few men aged 18 to 49 years. Per donor, three plates each were used for CD4 naive and CD4 memory, two for CD8 naive, and one for CD8 memory. Blood TCR repertoires of five healthy adults were deeply sequenced to estimate repertoire size and the extent of clonotype sharing between individuals. Different laboratories and diverse techniques were used to prepare libraries and sequence TCR repertoires, to increase sequencing depth and limit assay-specific biases. Each donor's leukapheresis produced roughly between about 0.9 and 9.5 billion PBMCs. Broader findings and caveats from the paper: About 5% of naive CD4, 3.5% of naive CD8, 2% to 2.5% of memory CD4, and 0.4% of memory CD8 clonotypes were shared across a few donors. Rarefaction of sorted-subset datasets indicated incomplete sequencing despite the large sequencing depth. Naive subsets generally had larger estimated clonotype richness than memory subsets did. The genetic and exposure-history diversity represented was limited by the small number of donors. Only blood was sampled, and tissue TCR repertoires likely differ from those in blood. Compared with non-shared clonotypes, clonotypes shared by all four sorted-subset donors had higher generation probabilities. Pairwise subsampling led to the expectation that sequencing depth would affect the degree of clonotype sharing among donors.

Donors were healthy HIV-negative adults with no recently reported acute infections or vaccinations. Every donor was a Caucasian adult residing in Nashville, Tennessee, USA. CD4+ T cells were enriched through magnetic negative selection, after which naive cells were positively selected on CD45RA and the remaining negative fraction served as the memory subset. Blood was obtained by leukapheresis, after which PBMCs were separated by Ficoll-Histopaque density gradient centrifugation and cryopreserved in liquid nitrogen vapor phase. Analytical flow cytometry was used to check the purity and quantity of every magnetically sorted T cell population. Each sorted fraction had its genomic DNA isolated and then quantified by UV absorbance on a Nanodrop 2000c. The CDR3 contains 15 residues, cysteine and phenylalanine counted. Only CDR3 DNA remains: 45 bases, in frame from the first base. V is pared back by 2 bases and J by 1 base, with 11 bases lying between the germline termini. Sequences MDHEN (CDR1) and SYDVKM (CDR2) are obtained from the germline V gene.

Using the deep immunoSEQ assay, multiplex PCR amplified TCR CDR3 regions from genomic DNA. Extracted genomic DNA from each cell subset was distributed evenly across all wells of several immunoSEQ 96-well plates, and each plate was treated as a replicate. For sorted subsets, around 0.2 ug genomic DNA, equal to 30,000 or so T cell genomes, was loaded into each replicate PCR. The purified libraries were quantified using a Qubit 3.0 fluorometer, sized with a Bioanalyzer 2100, and then quantified again using the KAPA Library Quantification kit. Every immunoSEQ 96-well plate was sequenced on a dedicated single-read 150-cycle Illumina NextSeq 550 flow cell. The study's own analysis went as follows. The immunoSEQ output contained only junctional sequences without quality scores, so filtering could not match that applied to full-length reads. To assign V/J genes and CDR3, sequences were annotated against IMGT germline references using PyIR, a Python wrapper for IgBLAST v1.9. Reads were filtered out if the reads had weak V/J assignments (E-value above 1e-6), no CDR3, stop codons, out-of-frame junctions, or ambiguous translated residues. V3J clonotypes were defined as sequences sharing an identical inferred V gene, J gene, and CDR3 amino acid sequence. The percentage overlap between two repertoires was calculated by dividing the number of shared unique clonotypes by the size of the smaller repertoire. Repertoire richness was assessed with RTK rarefaction, the Chao1 estimator, and Recon v2.1 estimates of unobserved clonotypes. Generation probabilities were computed with OLGA for all TCRbeta clonotypes obtained by the gDNA method from a few donors. Not all clones reach the TCRdb copy of this immuneACCESS table, which keeps in-frame sequences only. Checked studies attribute under half of the gap to unresolved V genes and leave the rest unexplained. V, J and clone size are taken as reported in that table, and D and trimming were inferred from the DNA itself. Counted in this sample were some 2,500,000 clones; over 85% of them appeared once. The ten most abundant clones make up approximately 0.37% of the sample.

Turning to this clone: Its antigen remains unidentified. The input lacks base qualities; no much larger clone sits a single base away.

The specimen sequenced was naive CD4+ T cells from PBMCs. The label giving this sample's cell subset or site can be read as: CD45RA+ positively selected. The source is a man younger than 30 in good health. Some clones in this sample may be carry-over from other donors' samples. Recombination joined TRBV28 with TRBJ2-5; there is no confident call for the D gene. The DNA is as follows: TGTGCCAGCAGTTTAATAGGCAGGCTCCAAGAGACCCAGTACTTC. This codes for CASSLIGRLQETQYF.